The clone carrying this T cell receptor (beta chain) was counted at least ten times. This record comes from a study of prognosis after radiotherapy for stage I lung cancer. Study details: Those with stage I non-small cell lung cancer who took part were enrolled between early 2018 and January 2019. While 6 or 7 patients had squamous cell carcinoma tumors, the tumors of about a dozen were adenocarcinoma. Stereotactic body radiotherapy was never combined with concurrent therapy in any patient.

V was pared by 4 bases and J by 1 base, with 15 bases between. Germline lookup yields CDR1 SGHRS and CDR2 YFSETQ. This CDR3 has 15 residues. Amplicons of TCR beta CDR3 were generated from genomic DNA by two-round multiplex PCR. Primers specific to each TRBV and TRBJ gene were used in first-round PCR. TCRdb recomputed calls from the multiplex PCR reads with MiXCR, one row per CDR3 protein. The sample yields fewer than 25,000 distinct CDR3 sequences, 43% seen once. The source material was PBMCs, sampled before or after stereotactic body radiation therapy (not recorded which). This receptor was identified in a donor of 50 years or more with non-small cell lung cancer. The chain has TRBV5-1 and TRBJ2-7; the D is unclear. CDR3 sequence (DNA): TGCGCCAGCAGCGTCGGGTCGGGCGATTCCTACGAGCAGTACTTC. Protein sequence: CASSVGSGDSYEQYF.